One sample yielded the 26 T cell receptor beta chains listed below, sequenced in a study of T cell repertoires in cytomegalovirus infection. TCRdb recomputed calls from the reads with MiXCR, one row per CDR3 protein. The sample carries about 400,000 distinct CDR3 sequences, roughly 18% recorded once. The sample taken for sequencing was PBMCs. The source of these receptors is a human donor in good health (CMV status not recorded). Some clones in this sample may be carry-over from other donors' samples.

The sample holds many counts of this clonotype. The rearrangement uses TRBV7-6 and TRBJ2-3; possibly TRBD2 for D (5 bases). V was cut by 1 base and J by 1 base, with 12 bases left in between. The CDR3 contains 16 residues. Germline CDR1 reads SGHVS; CDR2 reads FNYEAQ. The CDR3 DNA reads TGTGCCAGCAGCTTAGACCCTCGTAGCGGCACAGATACGCAGTATTTT. This translates into CASSLDPRSGTDTQYF.

This clonotype appeared a few times. The chain employs TRBV28 and TRBJ2-6; 8 positions agree with TRBD1. V lost 3 bases and J lost 0; bases outside the gene matches: 10. Per the germline V gene, CDR1 is MDHEN and CDR2 is SYDVKM. The CDR3 is 19 amino acids. The CDR3 region has the DNA TGTGCCAGCAGTTTGCACAAGGGACAGGTCCACTCTGGGGCCAACGTCCTGACTTTC. Amino acids: CASSLHKGQVHSGANVLTF.

This clonotype came up a few times. The V call is TRBV20-1, the J call TRBJ2-1; 12 bases map to TRBD2. With V trimmed by 0 bases and J by 8 bases, 8 bases remained unmatched. The CDR3 extends over 16 amino acids. Germline-derived CDR1 and CDR2 are DFQATT and SNEGSKA (reference sequence). The DNA for the CDR3 is TGCAGTGCTAGAGATCAGACTAGCGGGAGTAGAGATGAGCAGTTCTTC. Translating it yields CSARDQTSGSRDEQFF.

This clonotype was seen repeatedly, ten times or more. The chain is built from TRBV11-2 and TRBJ2-5; D ambiguous. Germline CDR1 reads SGHAT; CDR2 reads FQNNGV. Between the trimmed V and J ends, which lost 7 bases and 2 bases, there was a span of 11 bases. This CDR3 contains 13 residues. The chain's CDR3 is CASTNVVQETQYF. Written as DNA, the CDR3 is TGTGCCAGCACCAACGTGGTTCAAGAGACCCAGTACTTC. The full variable domain, completed using reference TRBV11-2 and TRBJ2-5, is EAGVAQSPRYKIIEKRQSVAFWCNPISGHATLYWYQQILGQGPKLLIQFQNNGVVDDSQLPKDRFSAERLKGVDSTLKIQPAKLEDSAVYLCASTNVVQETQYFGPGTRLLVL.

The J gene is TRBJ2-5, the V gene TRBV7-2; 10 nucleotides match TRBD2. The V gene's germline CDR1 is SGHTA and CDR2 FQGNSA. CDR3 length: 14 amino acids. V gave up 5 bases and J gave up 8 bases; unmatched junction bases: 8. In DNA, the CDR3 is TGTGCCAGCAGCCTAGGACTAGCGGCTTACACCCAGTACTTC. It encodes CASSLGLAAYTQYF.

This clonotype came up many times. V and J are TRBV6-1 and TRBJ1-2; the D is unclear. V was cut by 7 bases and J by 1 base, with 13 bases left in between. CDR3 size: 14 residues. Germline assignment: CDR1 MNHNS and CDR2 SASEGT. CDR3 loop: CASTAGHGNYGYTF. For the CDR3, the DNA is TGTGCCAGCACCGCCGGGCACGGTAACTATGGCTACACCTTC.

This clonotype was seen repeatedly, ten times or more. Written as DNA, the CDR3 is TGTGCCAGCAGCTCCCGGGGGGGCGGGGCAGATACGCAGTATTTT. This sequence encodes CASSSRGGGADTQYF. The rearrangement uses TRBV7-8 and TRBJ2-3; 8 bases match TRBD2. With V trimmed by 4 bases and J by 4 bases, 7 bases remained unmatched. Germline V CDR1 and CDR2: SGHVS, FQNEAQ. This CDR3 region has 15 residues.

This clonotype has just a few counts. The chain couples TRBV11-2 to TRBJ2-3; 9 bases match TRBD2. CDR3 length equals 17 residues. V shed 4 bases and J 6 bases; nucleotides not matched to a gene: 14. Germline assignment: CDR1 SGHAT and CDR2 FQNNGV. The DNA of the CDR3 is TGTGCCAGCAGCTCGGGGGGGCGACTAGCGGAACCCGATACGCAGTATTTT. Amino acids: CASSSGGRLAEPDTQYF.

This clonotype has only a few counts. The chain recombines TRBV4-2 with TRBJ2-7; D assignment may be TRBD1 or TRBD2 (6 bases each). The CDR3 length is 18 residues. The germline V gene has CDR1 LGHNA and CDR2 YNFKEQ. Trimming took off 3 bases at V and 4 bases at J, with 25 bases between the two ends. The CDR3: CASSHVGGLQGSGYEQYF. The CDR3 DNA reads as TGTGCCAGCAGCCACGTCGGGGGTTTACAGGGTTCTGGATACGAGCAGTACTTC.

Turning to this clonotype: Relative to the germline gene, one junction end is altered; a read error may explain this. The rearrangement links TRBV14 to TRBJ1-5, with D possibly TRBD1 on 5 matching bases. This CDR3 comprises 16 residues. Germline loops: CDR1 SGHDN, CDR2 FVKESK. Here the CDR3 DNA reads TGTGCCAACAGCCTATCCGAAGGGAGGGGAGGACAGCCCCAGCATTTT. This translates into CANSLSEGRGGQPQHF.

This clonotype has more than one count but fewer than ten. The chain is built from TRBV5-1 and TRBJ2-1, with 8 bases matching TRBD1. This CDR3 comprises 14 residues. V lost 4 bases to trimming and J lost 7 bases; unmatched junction nucleotides: 7. The germline CDR1 and CDR2 sequences are SGHRS and YFSETQ. The CDR3 DNA is TGCGCCAGCAGCAATGGACAGGGTTCGAATGAGCAGTTCTTC. Its translation: CASSNGQGSNEQFF.

This clonotype was recorded at least ten times. CDR3 DNA: TGCAGTGCTAGCAGTGGTTGGACCAATGAGCAGTTCTTC. Translated: CSASSGWTNEQFF. V and J are TRBV20-1 and TRBJ2-1; D is unresolved. The CDR3 loop spans 13 amino acids. The V end was cut by 3 bases, the J end by 6 bases, with 12 bases between. The V gene's germline CDR1 is DFQATT and CDR2 SNEGSKA (reference sequence).

J is TRBJ1-2 and V is TRBV12-3 or TRBV12-4; no reliable D call. There are 14 residues in the CDR3. V lost 3 bases and J 4 bases, leaving 12 bases between the germline ends. The CDR3 sequence is CASSFNPTIYGYTF. CDR3 nucleotide sequence: TGTGCCAGCAGTTTCAACCCTACGATCTATGGCTACACCTTC.

There are a few counts of this clonotype. The chain carries TRBV19 and TRBJ2-1, with D perhaps being TRBD1 or TRBD2 (6 bases each). The CDR3 length is 14 residues. CDR1 and CDR2 from the germline V gene are LNHDA and SQIVND (reference sequence). Trimming cost V 3 bases and J 10 bases, with 16 bases left between them. The CDR3 DNA follows: TGTGCCAGTAGTATCAGGCGGGACAAGGGGGAGCAGTTCTTC. Translation: CASSIRRDKGEQFF.

This clonotype was detected many times. The chain couples TRBV14 to TRBJ2-2; 7 bases agree with TRBD1. The V segment lost 0 bases and the J segment 1 base; nucleotides outside the gene matches: 5. CDR1 and CDR2 (germline): SGHDN, FVKESK. This CDR3 is 17 amino acids long. The CDR3 loop is CASSQDETGENTGELFF. The CDR3 DNA sequence: TGTGCCAGCAGCCAAGACGAAACAGGGGAGAACACCGGGGAGCTGTTTTTT.

This clonotype was picked up many times. This rearrangement joins TRBV7-2 to TRBJ2-7; 8 bases align to TRBD2. CDR3 size: 17 residues. The germline V gene has CDR1 SGHTA and CDR2 FQGNSA. The V and J ends lost 1 base and 6 bases, in that order; junction bases with no gene match: 14. CDR3 nucleotide sequence: TGTGCCAGCAGCTTAGGGGGCGCGGGACTAGGAGCCGGCGAGCAGTACTTC. Protein sequence: CASSLGGAGLGAGEQYF. The full variable domain, completed using reference TRBV7-2 and TRBJ2-7, is GAGVSQSPSNKVTEKGKDVELRCDPISGHTALYWYRQSLGQGLEFLIYFQGNSAPDKSGLPSDRFSAERTGGSVSTLTIQRTQQEDSAVYLCASSLGGAGLGAGEQYFGPGTRLTVT.

The table lists this clonotype with a few counts. The chain has TRBV20-1 and TRBJ1-2, with 7 positions matching TRBD1. Germline V lookup: CDR1 DFQATT, CDR2 SNEGSKA (reference sequence). There are 14 residues in the CDR3. Losses at the gene ends were 6 bases for V and 5 bases for J; bases not matched to a gene: 12. The CDR3 sequence is CSATKQGTQYGYTF. The CDR3 region has the DNA TGCAGTGCCACTAAACAGGGGACTCAGTATGGCTACACCTTC.

The chain employs TRBV11-1 and TRBJ2-2, with a tentative D call TRBD2 (5 bases). Germline CDR1 and CDR2: SGHAT and FQDESV (reference sequence). V dropped 3 bases and J dropped 11 bases, with 16 bases sitting between them. The CDR3 is 14 amino acids. CDR3: CASSLLMSGVELFF. The CDR3 DNA is TGTGCCAGCAGCTTGTTGATGTCCGGGGTTGAGCTGTTTTTT.

This clonotype was picked up a small number of times. The CDR3: CASTVGQSNTEAFF. The CDR3 DNA sequence: TGTGCCAGCACCGTTGGACAGTCGAACACTGAAGCTTTCTTT. This sequence joins TRBV12-3 or TRBV12-4 and TRBJ1-1, with a possible D match to TRBD1 (6 bases). Deletions cut 7 bases from V and 1 base from J, with 13 bases between. The CDR3 covers 14 residues.

There are many counts of this clonotype. The J gene is TRBJ1-1, the V gene TRBV7-6; D gene ambiguous. CDR3 length equals 14 residues. V was shortened by 0 bases and J by 4 bases, with 9 bases between the two germline ends. Germline CDR1 and CDR2: SGHVS and FNYEAQ. Here the CDR3 reads CASSLAAGVTEAFF. The CDR3 coding sequence is TGTGCCAGCAGCTTAGCAGCCGGGGTCACTGAAGCTTTCTTT.

This clonotype has a handful of counts. This chain links TRBV7-9 with TRBJ1-2, with D uncertain. V was trimmed by 5 bases and J by 4 bases, leaving 2 bases between them. The CDR3 loop spans 10 amino acids. The germline CDR1 and CDR2 sequences are SEHNR and FQNEAQ (reference sequence). The CDR3 sequence is CASSLYGYTF. The CDR3 nucleotides read TGTGCCAGCAGCCTCTATGGCTACACCTTC.

This clonotype was picked up many times. CDR3 amino acids: CASSPTVGDSNQPQHF. Here the CDR3 DNA reads TGTGCCAGCAGCCCGACGGTCGGGGATAGCAATCAGCCCCAGCATTTT. The V gene is TRBV7-9, the J gene TRBJ1-5, with unresolved D. Germline V gene sequence: CDR1 SEHNR, CDR2 FQNEAQ (reference sequence). Trimming pared 5 bases from V and 0 bases from J, leaving 14 bases between. The CDR3 is 16 residues long.

The chain combines TRBV30 with TRBJ2-1, with 11 bases fitting TRBD2. Germline V gene sequence: CDR1 GTSNPN, CDR2 SVGIG (reference sequence). This CDR3 has 14 amino acids. The ends lost 3 bases at V and 4 bases at J; junction bases unmatched: 2. The CDR3 sequence: CAWRTSGAYNEQFF. CDR3 in DNA: TGTGCCTGGAGGACTAGCGGGGCGTACAATGAGCAGTTCTTC.

This clonotype was seen only a few times. The chain joins TRBV12-3 or TRBV12-4 to TRBJ2-1, with 9 bases lining up with TRBD2. V lost 10 bases to trimming and J lost 8 bases; unmatched junction nucleotides: 12. The CDR3 covers 14 residues. The CDR3 nucleotides are TGTGCCACCCGAAGGAGCGGGAGGTCCTATGAGCAGTTCTTC. Translated: CATRRSGRSYEQFF.

This clonotype appeared a few times. The gene calls are TRBV6-2 or TRBV6-3 and TRBJ1-1, with a possible D match to TRBD1 (5 bases). The CDR3 runs 14 residues. V was clipped by 6 bases and J by 0 bases, with 11 bases between them. Germline V gives CDR1 MNHEY, CDR2 SVGEGT. This CDR3 is CASSPKGMNTEAFF. Written as DNA, the CDR3 is TGTGCCAGCAGCCCCAAGGGGATGAACACTGAAGCTTTCTTT.

This clonotype turned up a few times. CDR3 sequence reads: CASSHGIGGQETQYF. DNA of the CDR3: TGCGCCAGCAGCCACGGCATCGGGGGGCAAGAGACCCAGTACTTC. The chain is built from TRBV4-1 and TRBJ2-5; 7 bases fit TRBD2. This CDR3 comprises 15 residues. V trimming: 3 bases; J trimming: 2 bases; junction bases outside the gene matches: 6. The germline V gene encodes CDR1 MGHRA and CDR2 YSYEKL.